Reported below is one T cell receptor (beta chain). What it binds is unknown. The data are from a study of cytomegalovirus exposure and HLA in healthy donors. Study observations and caveats: Later analysis reportedly placed an Asian-associated ancestry cluster below the roughly 700-donor mean in N-insertions. In most subjects, TCR beta sequences reportedly gave accurate predictions of HLA-A and HLA-B alleles.

The PCR was carried out with 60 Vbeta primers and 13 Jbeta primers. This table comes from immunoSEQ multiplex PCR, and its TCRdb copy is limited to in-frame clones, with some not included. The sample gives 100,000 to 150,000 clones, about 74% of which show up once; 2.7% is in the top ten. Germline CDR1 and CDR2: MNHEY and SVGAGI. This CDR3 is built from 14 residues. J lost 5 bases, V lost 6 bases, and 5 bases had no gene match. The chain couples TRBV6-5 to TRBJ2-2; 8 bases map to TRBD1. The receptor was derived from a woman between 40 and 50 years old in good health and CMV-seropositive. Sequencing was performed on PBMCs. The CDR3: CASRMNRGTGELFF. The CDR3 DNA is TGTGCCAGCAGAATGAACAGGGGGACCGGGGAGCTGTTTTTT.